These 7 T cell receptor beta chains originate from one sample sequenced in a study of shared clonotypes between healthy human individuals. The table came from immunoSEQ multiplex PCR; TCRdb's copy has only in-frame clones and leaves some out. The sample gives more than 400,000 clones, almost 80% of which show up once; around 12% is in the top ten. The sample consisted of PBMCs. These TCRs come from a woman aged 40 to 50 in good health. Some clones in this sample may be carry-over from other donors' samples.

The chain employs TRBV10-3 and TRBJ1-1; a possible D gene is TRBD1 (5 bases). Germline CDR1 reads ENHRY; CDR2 reads SYGVKD. The CDR3 extends over 14 amino acids. Trimming pared 2 bases from V and 4 bases from J, leaving 11 bases between. CDR3: CAISEVTGGTEAFF. Written as DNA, the CDR3 is TGTGCCATCAGTGAGGTCACGGGGGGCACTGAAGCTTTCTTT.

The chain couples TRBV7-9 to TRBJ1-2; TRBD1 is a possible D gene (5 bases). V shed 3 bases and J shed 4 bases, with 9 bases lying between them. Germline values: CDR1 SEHNR, CDR2 FQNEAQ (reference sequence). This CDR3 is built from 13 residues. CDR3 in amino acids: CASSFQGSYGYTF. DNA for the CDR3: TGTGCCAGCAGCTTCCAGGGCAGCTATGGCTACACCTTC.

The chain couples TRBV19 to TRBJ1-5, with 8 nucleotides matching TRBD1. Germline CDR1 LNHDA, CDR2 SQIVND (reference sequence). This CDR3 is 14 amino acids long. Trimming removed 5 bases from V and 6 bases from J; junction bases left unmatched: 6. This CDR3 reads CASSSTGGSQPQHF. As DNA, the CDR3 is TGTGCCAGTAGTTCAACAGGGGGAAGTCAGCCCCAGCATTTT.

The rearrangement joins TRBV19 to TRBJ2-3; no firm D call. Trimming left V 0 bases short and J 5 bases short, with 12 bases between. The CDR3 runs to 15 residues. Germline V gene data show CDR1 as LNHDA and CDR2 as SQIVND (reference sequence). The CDR3 DNA is TGTGCCAGTAGTATAGATGGCCGATTGGGAGATACGCAGTATTTT. It codes for CASSIDGRLGDTQYF.

V gene TRBV5-1 combines with J gene TRBJ2-6; no definite D call. The CDR3 spans 17 residues. Germline values: CDR1 SGHRS, CDR2 YFSETQ. V shed 2 bases and J shed 0 bases, with 12 bases lying between them. CDR3 DNA sequence: TGCGCCAGCAGCTTAGGCCCCGGATACTCTGGGGCCAACGTCCTGACTTTC. Protein sequence: CASSLGPGYSGANVLTF.

Notes on this clone: Other DNA sequences in this sample translate to the same CDR3. The V and J genes are TRBV7-3 and TRBJ2-5, with 7 bases lining up with TRBD1. The CDR3 runs 13 residues. Germline CDR1 and CDR2: SGHTA and FQGTGA. Trimming cost V 1 base and J 5 bases; bases outside gene matches: 1. The CDR3 region has the DNA TGTGCCAGCAGCTTAAACAGGGGTGAGACCCAGTACTTC. This codes for CASSLNRGETQYF. The whole variable domain, remainder taken from reference TRBV7-3 and TRBJ2-5, is GAGVSQTPSNKVTEKGKYVELRCDPISGHTALYWYRQSLGQGPEFLIYFQGTGAADDSGLPNDRFFAVRPEGSVSTLKIQRTERGDSAVYLCASSLNRGETQYFGPGTRLLVL.

This sequence joins TRBV19 and TRBJ1-2; D perhaps matches TRBD1 (6 bases). The germline V gene has CDR1 LNHDA and CDR2 SQIVND (reference sequence). This CDR3 region has 17 residues. V shed 1 base and J shed 5 bases, with 20 bases lying between them. Written as DNA, the CDR3 is TGTGCCAGTAGTATAGGTTCCCAGGGGCTTGTCGGATATGGCTACACCTTC. It encodes CASSIGSQGLVGYGYTF.